The 18 T cell receptor beta chains presented below share a single source sample, sequenced in a study of blood T cell repertoires in COVID-19. Repertoires were generated with immunoSEQ multiplex PCR, while TCRdb's copy carries only in-frame clones and drops some. The sample carries 100,000 to 150,000 clones, around nine tenths recorded once. The sequencing sample was made of peripheral blood. These receptors were taken from a man in his fifties with active or convalescent COVID-19.

The chain carries TRBV9 and TRBJ1-2; TRBD1 agrees at 7 bases. With V trimmed by 6 bases and J by 8 bases, 16 bases remained unmatched. CDR1 is SGDLS, CDR2 YYNGEE, per germline. This CDR3 is 15 amino acids long. CDR3 amino acids: CASTPPGQRGGGYTF. CDR3 DNA: TGTGCCAGCACCCCCCCGGGACAGAGGGGAGGAGGCTACACCTTC.

V gene TRBV5-6 combines with J gene TRBJ2-7; 10 positions match TRBD1. Germline CDR1 reads SGHDT; CDR2 reads YYEEEE. Trimming removed 4 bases from V and 5 bases from J; junction bases left unmatched: 12. This CDR3 has 16 amino acids. Here the CDR3 reads CASSDYVRQGANEQYF. In DNA, the CDR3 is TGTGCCAGCAGCGATTACGTTAGACAGGGGGCGAACGAGCAGTACTTC.

The V call is TRBV6-6, the J call TRBJ1-1; 7 bases map to TRBD1. The CDR3 totals 12 residues. After removal of 7 bases from V and 6 bases from J, the junction contained 5 bases not matched to a gene. Germline V CDR1 and CDR2: MNHNY, SVGAGI (reference sequence). For the CDR3, the DNA is TGTGCCAGCAACGTAGACAGGGCTGAAGCTTTCTTT. It yields the protein CASNVDRAEAFF.

This clone was observed a single time. The chain uses TRBV29-1 and TRBJ2-1; D possibly corresponds to TRBD1 (6 bases). The ends were cut back, 3 bases at V and 0 bases at J, with 18 bases in the middle. CDR3 length: 17 residues. From germline, CDR1 is SQVTM and CDR2 ANQGSEA. The CDR3, as DNA: TGCAGCGTTGAGAAATTGGGCGGACAGAGCTCCTACAATGAGCAGTTCTTC. Translation gives CSVEKLGGQSSYNEQFF.

The chain has TRBV6-5 and TRBJ2-1, with D tentatively TRBD2 (6 bases). Trimming took 11 bases from V and 0 from J, leaving 11 bases between them. The germline V gene encodes CDR1 MNHEY and CDR2 SVGAGI. The CDR3 consists of 13 residues. CDR3 in DNA: TGTGCCGCCCGGGGGACCTCCTACAATGAGCAGTTCTTC. Its translation: CAARGTSYNEQFF.

The rearrangement links TRBV5-1 to TRBJ2-5; perhaps TRBD2 as D (6 bases). This CDR3 is 13 amino acids long. CDR1 and CDR2 (germline): SGHRS, YFSETQ. V dropped 0 bases and J dropped 9 bases, with 12 bases sitting between them. The CDR3: CASSLGTGDPQYF. The CDR3 coding sequence is TGCGCCAGCAGCTTGGGGACGGGGGATCCCCAGTACTTC. Together with reference TRBV5-1 and TRBJ2-5, the CDR3 gives the full variable domain: KAGVTQTPRYLIKTRGQQVTLSCSPISGHRSVSWYQQTPGQGLQFLFEYFSETQRNKGNFPGRFSGRQFSNSRSEMNVSTLELGDSALYLCASSLGTGDPQYFGPGTRLLVL.

The J gene is TRBJ2-7, the V gene TRBV11-2, with 9 positions matching TRBD1. This CDR3 spans 15 amino acids. Germline trimming cut 5 bases from V and 7 bases from J; bases unmatched to any gene: 12. CDR1 and CDR2 (germline): SGHAT, FQNNGV. CDR3 sequence reads: CASSPTGTGGDEQYF. CDR3 coding DNA: TGTGCCAGCAGCCCCACCGGCACAGGGGGCGATGAGCAGTACTTC.

The CDR3 reads CASSPDPSNQPQHF. In DNA form, the CDR3 reads TGCGCCAGCAGCCCAGACCCAAGCAATCAGCCCCAGCATTTT. This sequence joins TRBV4-1 and TRBJ1-5; D gene unclear. V was clipped by 4 bases and J by 1 base, with 8 bases between them. The CDR3 length is 14 residues. Germline V gene data show CDR1 as MGHRA and CDR2 as YSYEKL.

CDR3 in amino acids: CASSSTGGGYGYTF. CDR3 coding DNA: TGTGCCAGCAGTTCCACAGGGGGCGGCTATGGCTACACCTTC. This sequence joins TRBV6-5 and TRBJ1-2, with TRBD1 matching over 9 bases. Unmatched junction bases numbered 4, after V lost 4 bases and J lost 4 bases. Germline V gives CDR1 MNHEY, CDR2 SVGAGI. This CDR3 comprises 14 residues.

The rearrangement uses TRBV3-1 (or the pseudogene TRBV3-2) and TRBJ2-7; D unclear. The CDR3 runs 9 residues. Germline-derived CDR1 and CDR2 are LGHDT and YNNKEL (reference sequence). The CDR3 loop reads CATLYEQYF. The DNA for the CDR3 is TGTGCGACATTATACGAGCAGTACTTC.

A note on this clone: This sample includes further DNA sequences coding for the same CDR3. The V gene is TRBV11-2, the J gene TRBJ2-7, with D possibly TRBD1 on 5 matching bases. This CDR3 has 15 residues. Germline V gives CDR1 SGHAT, CDR2 FQNNGV. The ends were cut back, 6 bases at V and 2 bases at J, with 17 bases in the middle. CDR3 sequence: CASSSPSTAPYEQYF. The CDR3 DNA is TGTGCCAGCAGTTCCCCCTCGACAGCCCCCTACGAGCAGTACTTC. The full variable domain, rest sourced from reference TRBV11-2 and TRBJ2-7, is EAGVAQSPRYKIIEKRQSVAFWCNPISGHATLYWYQQILGQGPKLLIQFQNNGVVDDSQLPKDRFSAERLKGVDSTLKIQPAKLEDSAVYLCASSSPSTAPYEQYFGPGTRLTVT.

This clone was recorded only once. V is TRBV5-3 and J is TRBJ1-3, with 9 bases fitting TRBD1. TRBV5-3 is annotated as an ORF whose role is uncertain. V was pared by 0 bases and J by 4 bases, with 8 bases of the junction left unmatched. The CDR3 is made up of 17 amino acids. In nucleotides, the CDR3 is TGTGCCAGAAGCTTGGGAACCGGACAGGGGAGAGGAAACACCATATATTTT. Translated, it gives CARSLGTGQGRGNTIYF.

The rearrangement uses TRBV28 and TRBJ2-7, with 9 bases matching TRBD2. The germline CDR1 and CDR2 sequences are MDHEN and SYDVKM. CDR3 length equals 15 residues. V trimming: 2 bases; J trimming: 3 bases; junction bases outside the gene matches: 5. The CDR3 DNA sequence: TGTGCCAGCAGTTTAGTGGGCGGGAGGGGCTACGAGCAGTACTTC. This gives the protein CASSLVGGRGYEQYF.

This clone has a single count. The chain has TRBV4-1 and TRBJ2-3, with 9 nucleotides matching TRBD1. The CDR3 extends over 18 amino acids. Per germline, CDR1 MGHRA and CDR2 YSYEKL. V dropped 3 bases and J dropped 2; count of bases not matched to a gene: 12. The CDR3 spells CASSQQTGTGFFTDTQYF. CDR3 DNA: TGCGCCAGCAGCCAGCAAACCGGGACAGGGTTTTTCACAGATACGCAGTATTTT.

The chain is built from TRBV7-8 and TRBJ2-7; no clear D. Germline V gives CDR1 SGHVS, CDR2 FQNEAQ. CDR3 length: 14 residues. V was trimmed by 2 bases and J by 0 bases, leaving 8 bases between them. The CDR3 protein is CASSLTTPSYEQYF. The CDR3 DNA sequence: TGTGCCAGCAGCTTAACTACACCCTCCTACGAGCAGTACTTC.

This clone was counted between two and nine times. DNA for the CDR3: TGTGCCAGCAGCCAAGTTAAGAAGGACATCGGTGAGCAGTTCTTC. Protein product: CASSQVKKDIGEQFF. The V gene is TRBV3-1 (or the pseudogene TRBV3-2), the J gene TRBJ2-1; a possible D gene is TRBD1 (5 bases). CDR3 length: 15 residues. V lost 1 base to trimming and J lost 9 bases, with 16 bases between them. Germline V gene data show CDR1 as LGHDT and CDR2 as YNNKEL (reference sequence).

This clone was seen a few times. The rearrangement uses TRBV2 and TRBJ1-2; D call uncertain. With 4 bases removed from V and 5 bases from J, the gap between germline ends came to 8 bases. Germline V gene data show CDR1 as SNHLY and CDR2 as FYNNEI. This CDR3 is 12 amino acids long. CDR3 protein: CASSVRDYGYTF. For the CDR3, the DNA is TGTGCCAGCAGTGTCCGGGATTATGGCTACACCTTC.

This clone was found once. The V call is TRBV19, the J call TRBJ2-3; D is perhaps TRBD2 (5 bases). Trimming removed 4 bases from V and 6 bases from J, with 11 bases in between. Germline CDR1 reads LNHDA; CDR2 reads SQIVND (reference sequence). This CDR3 spans 13 amino acids. CDR3 sequence: CASSRVRVDTQYF. DNA for the CDR3: TGTGCCAGTAGTAGGGTGCGGGTGGATACGCAGTATTTT.